The clone carrying this T cell receptor beta chain was recorded at least ten times. Its matching antigen is unknown. The read terminates 3 residues before the CDR3 end, so the remaining end is supplied by the germline J gene. TCRdb's copy holds only in-frame clones and misses some; the assay was immunoSEQ multiplex PCR. This sample shows around 39,000 clones and no singletons; 2.5% to 3% rests with the ten largest. The record originates from a study of T cell clonality in common variable immunodeficiency. Overall study results and limits: CVID subjects showed higher TCRbeta clonality than healthy controls. Common variable immunodeficiency TCR beta sequences reportedly had fewer deletions and N-nucleotide insertions. T cell subpopulation sequencing would be needed to explain CVID clonality.

Patients and controls were mostly of Caucasian heritage. The J segment lost 7 bases and the V segment lost 0 bases, leaving 3 bases of the junction unmatched. Germline V lookup: CDR1 MNHNS, CDR2 SASEGT. This CDR3 is 14 amino acids long. V gene TRBV6-1 combines with J gene TRBJ1-2; 9 bases map to TRBD1. Material for sequencing was peripheral blood mononuclear cells. The TCR comes from a person between 18 and 69 years old in good health. The chain's CDR3 is CASSEATGQGGYTF. The DNA read from the CDR3 is TGTGCCAGCAGTGAAGCGACGGGACAGGGTGGC.